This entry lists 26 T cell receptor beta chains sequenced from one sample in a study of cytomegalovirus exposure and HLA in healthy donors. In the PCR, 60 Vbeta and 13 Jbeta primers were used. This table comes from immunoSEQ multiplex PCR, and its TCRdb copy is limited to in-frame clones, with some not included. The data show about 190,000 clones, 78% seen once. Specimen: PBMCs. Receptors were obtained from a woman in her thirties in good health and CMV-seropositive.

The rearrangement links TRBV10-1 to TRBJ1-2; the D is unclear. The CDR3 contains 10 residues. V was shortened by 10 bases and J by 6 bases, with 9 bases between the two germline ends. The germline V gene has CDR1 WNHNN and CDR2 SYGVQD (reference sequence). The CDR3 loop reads CAIPGDGYTF. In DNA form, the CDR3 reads TGCGCCATCCCGGGTGATGGCTACACCTTC.

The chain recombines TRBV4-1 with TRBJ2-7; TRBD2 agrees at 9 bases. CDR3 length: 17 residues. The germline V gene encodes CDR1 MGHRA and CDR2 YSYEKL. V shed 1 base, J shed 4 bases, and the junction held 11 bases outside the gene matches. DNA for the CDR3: TGCGCCAGCAGCCAAGTTTTGACGACTAGCGGAGCATACGAGCAGTACTTC. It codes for CASSQVLTTSGAYEQYF.

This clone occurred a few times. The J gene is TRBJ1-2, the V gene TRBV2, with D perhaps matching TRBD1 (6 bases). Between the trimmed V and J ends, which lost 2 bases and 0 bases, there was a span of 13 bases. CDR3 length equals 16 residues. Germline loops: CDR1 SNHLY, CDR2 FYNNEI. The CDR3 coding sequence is TGTGCCAGCAGTGAACCCGGACAGTCACCTAACTATGGCTACACCTTC. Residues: CASSEPGQSPNYGYTF.

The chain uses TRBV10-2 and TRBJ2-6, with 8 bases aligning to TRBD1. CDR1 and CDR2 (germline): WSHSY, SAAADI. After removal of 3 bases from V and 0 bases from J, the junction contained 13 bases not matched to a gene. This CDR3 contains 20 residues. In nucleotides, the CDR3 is TGCGCCAGCAGTGATAGGCCAGGGGGCATTTCCTACTCTGGGGCCAACGTCCTGACTTTC. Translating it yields CASSDRPGGISYSGANVLTF.

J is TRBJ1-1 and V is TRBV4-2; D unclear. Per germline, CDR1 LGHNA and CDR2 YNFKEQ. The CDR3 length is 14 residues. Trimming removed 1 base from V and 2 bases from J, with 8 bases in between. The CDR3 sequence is CASSQGRVNTEAFF. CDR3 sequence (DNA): TGTGCCAGCAGCCAAGGACGGGTTAACACTGAAGCTTTCTTT.

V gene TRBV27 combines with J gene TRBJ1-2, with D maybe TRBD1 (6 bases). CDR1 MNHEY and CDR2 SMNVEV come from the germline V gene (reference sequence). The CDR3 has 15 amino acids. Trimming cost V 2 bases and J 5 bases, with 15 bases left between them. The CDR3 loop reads CASSLAKDSPYGYTF. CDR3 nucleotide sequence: TGTGCCAGCAGTTTAGCGAAGGACAGCCCTTATGGCTACACCTTC.

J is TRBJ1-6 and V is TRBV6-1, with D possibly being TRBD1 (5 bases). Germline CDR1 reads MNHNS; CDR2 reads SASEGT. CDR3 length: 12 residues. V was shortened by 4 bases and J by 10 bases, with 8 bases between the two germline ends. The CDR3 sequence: CASSAGFSPLHF. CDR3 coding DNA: TGTGCCAGCAGTGCAGGGTTCTCACCCCTCCACTTT.

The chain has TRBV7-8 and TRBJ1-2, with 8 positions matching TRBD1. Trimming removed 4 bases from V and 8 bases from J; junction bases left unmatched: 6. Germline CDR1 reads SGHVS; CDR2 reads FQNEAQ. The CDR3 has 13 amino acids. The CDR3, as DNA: TGTGCCAGCAGCTCCGACAGGGGCGGCGGCTACACCTTC. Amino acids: CASSSDRGGGYTF. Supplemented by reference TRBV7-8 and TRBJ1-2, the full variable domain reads GAGVSQSPRYKVAKRGQDVALRCDPISGHVSLFWYQQALGQGPEFLTYFQNEAQLDKSGLPSDRFFAERPEGSVSTLKIQRTQQEDSAVYLCASSSDRGGGYTFGSGTRLTVV.

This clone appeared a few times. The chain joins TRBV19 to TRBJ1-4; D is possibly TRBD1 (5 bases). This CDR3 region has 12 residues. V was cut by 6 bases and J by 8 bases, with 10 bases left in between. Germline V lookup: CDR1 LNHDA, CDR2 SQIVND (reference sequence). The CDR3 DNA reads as TGTGCCAGTAGCGCCACAGGCGAAAAACTGTTTTTT. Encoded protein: CASSATGEKLFF.

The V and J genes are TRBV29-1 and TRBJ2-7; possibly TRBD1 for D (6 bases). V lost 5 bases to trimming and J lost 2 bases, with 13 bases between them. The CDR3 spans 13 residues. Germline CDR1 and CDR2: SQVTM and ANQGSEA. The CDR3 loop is CSVPGTQAYEQYF. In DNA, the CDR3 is TGCAGCGTTCCAGGGACACAAGCCTACGAGCAGTACTTC.

The CDR3 DNA sequence: TGTGCCAGCAGCTTGGGTGCAGGCAGGGACACCGGGGAGCTGTTTTTT. It is translated as CASSLGAGRDTGELFF. V gene TRBV5-6 combines with J gene TRBJ2-2; possibly TRBD1 for D (5 bases). This CDR3 is 16 amino acids long. The V and J ends lost 0 bases and 3 bases respectively, with 12 bases between them. Germline CDR1 and CDR2: SGHDT and YYEEEE.

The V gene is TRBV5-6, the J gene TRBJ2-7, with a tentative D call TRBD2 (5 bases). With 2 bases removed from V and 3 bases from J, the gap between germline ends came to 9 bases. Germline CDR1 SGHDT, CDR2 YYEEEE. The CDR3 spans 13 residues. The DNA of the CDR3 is TGTGCCAGCAGCTTCTCTAGCCACTACGAGCAGTACTTC. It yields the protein CASSFSSHYEQYF.

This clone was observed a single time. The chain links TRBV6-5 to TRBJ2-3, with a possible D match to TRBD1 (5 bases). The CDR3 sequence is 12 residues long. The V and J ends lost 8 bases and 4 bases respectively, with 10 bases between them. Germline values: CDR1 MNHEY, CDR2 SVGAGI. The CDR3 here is CASWGRPDTQYF. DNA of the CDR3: TGTGCCAGCTGGGGCAGGCCAGATACGCAGTATTTT.

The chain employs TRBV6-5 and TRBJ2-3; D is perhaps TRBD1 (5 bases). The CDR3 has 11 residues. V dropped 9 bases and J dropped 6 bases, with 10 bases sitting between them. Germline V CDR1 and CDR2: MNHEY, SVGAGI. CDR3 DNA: TGTGCCAGTGCCAGGGCGGATACGCAGTATTTT. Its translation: CASARADTQYF.

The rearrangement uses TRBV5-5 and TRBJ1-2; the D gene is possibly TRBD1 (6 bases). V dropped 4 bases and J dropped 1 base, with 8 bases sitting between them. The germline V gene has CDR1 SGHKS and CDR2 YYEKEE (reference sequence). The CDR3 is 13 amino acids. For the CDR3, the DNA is TGTGCCAGCAGCCCGGACAGTAACTATGGCTACACCTTC. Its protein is CASSPDSNYGYTF. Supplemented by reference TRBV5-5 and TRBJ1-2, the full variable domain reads DAGVTQSPTHLIKTRGQQVTLRCSPISGHKSVSWYQQVLGQGPQFIFQYYEKEERGRGNFPDRFSARQFPNYSSELNVNALLLGDSALYLCASSPDSNYGYTFGSGTRLTVV.

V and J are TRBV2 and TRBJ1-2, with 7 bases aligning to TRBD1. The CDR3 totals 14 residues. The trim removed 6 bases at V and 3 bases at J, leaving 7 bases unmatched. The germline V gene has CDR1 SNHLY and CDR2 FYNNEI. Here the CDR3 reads CASRGDSHHYGYTF. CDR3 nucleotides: TGTGCCAGCAGGGGGGACAGCCACCACTATGGCTACACCTTC.

The CDR3 nucleotides read TGTGCCAGCAGCCGGACATTCTCTGGAAACACCATATATTTT. The encoded protein is CASSRTFSGNTIYF. The chain employs TRBV7-8 and TRBJ1-3; a weak D match, TRBD1 (5 bases). CDR3 size: 14 residues. The germline CDR1 and CDR2 sequences are SGHVS and FQNEAQ. V lost 5 bases and J 0 bases, leaving 8 bases between the germline ends.

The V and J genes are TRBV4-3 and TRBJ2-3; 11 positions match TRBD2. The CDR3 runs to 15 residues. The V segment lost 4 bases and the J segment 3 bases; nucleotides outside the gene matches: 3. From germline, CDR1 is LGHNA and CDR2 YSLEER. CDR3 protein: CASSPTSGATDTQYF. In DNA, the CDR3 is TGCGCCAGCAGCCCGACTAGCGGGGCTACAGATACGCAGTATTTT.

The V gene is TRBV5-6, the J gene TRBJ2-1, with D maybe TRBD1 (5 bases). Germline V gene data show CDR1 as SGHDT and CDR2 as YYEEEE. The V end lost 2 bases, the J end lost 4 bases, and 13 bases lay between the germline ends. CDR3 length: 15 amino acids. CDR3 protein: CASSFLPDRYNEQFF. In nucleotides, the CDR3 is TGTGCCAGCAGCTTTCTTCCCGACAGATACAATGAGCAGTTCTTC.

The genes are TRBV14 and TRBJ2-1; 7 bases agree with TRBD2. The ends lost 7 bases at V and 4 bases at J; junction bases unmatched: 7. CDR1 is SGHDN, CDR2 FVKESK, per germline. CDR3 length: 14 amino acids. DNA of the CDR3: TGTGCCAGCAATAAAGGCGGGAGTTACAATGAGCAGTTCTTC. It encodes CASNKGGSYNEQFF. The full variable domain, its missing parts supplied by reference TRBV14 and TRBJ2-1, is EAGVTQFPSHSVIEKGQTVTLRCDPISGHDNLYWYRRVMGKEIKFLLHFVKESKQDESGMPNNRFLAERTGGTYSTLKVQPAELEDSGVYFCASNKGGSYNEQFFGPGTRLTVL.

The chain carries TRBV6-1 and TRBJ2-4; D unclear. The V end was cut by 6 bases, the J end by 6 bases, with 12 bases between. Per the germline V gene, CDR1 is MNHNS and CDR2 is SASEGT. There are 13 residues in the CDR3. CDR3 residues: CASRIDNANIQYF. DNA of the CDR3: TGTGCCAGCAGAATCGACAACGCAAACATTCAGTACTTC.

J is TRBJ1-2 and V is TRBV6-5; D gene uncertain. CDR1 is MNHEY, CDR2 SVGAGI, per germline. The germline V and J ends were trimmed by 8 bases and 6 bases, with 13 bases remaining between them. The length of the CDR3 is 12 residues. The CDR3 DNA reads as TGTGCCAGCGGTTCGGTGATCGATGGCTACACCTTC. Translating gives CASGSVIDGYTF.

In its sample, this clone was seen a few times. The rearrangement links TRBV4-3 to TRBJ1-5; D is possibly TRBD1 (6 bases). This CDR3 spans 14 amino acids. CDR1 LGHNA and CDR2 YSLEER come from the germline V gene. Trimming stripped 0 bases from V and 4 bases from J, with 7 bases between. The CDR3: CASSQDRGNQPQHF. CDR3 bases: TGCGCCAGCAGCCAAGATAGGGGGAATCAGCCCCAGCATTTT.

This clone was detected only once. The DNA for the CDR3 is TGTGCCAGCCTAGGGGGGGCGGAGGAGCAGTACTTC. Translated, it gives CASLGGAEEQYF. The chain recombines TRBV11-3 with TRBJ2-7, with a tentative D call TRBD2 (7 bases). The germline V and J ends were trimmed by 8 bases and 7 bases, with 15 bases remaining between them. Looked up from germline, CDR1 is SGHNT and CDR2 is YENEEA. The CDR3 is 12 residues long.

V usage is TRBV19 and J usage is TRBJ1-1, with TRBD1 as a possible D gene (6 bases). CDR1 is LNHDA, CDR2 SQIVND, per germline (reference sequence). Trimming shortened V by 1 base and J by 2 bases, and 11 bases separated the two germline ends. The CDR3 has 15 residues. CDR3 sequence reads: CASSIGRTANTEAFF. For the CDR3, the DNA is TGTGCCAGTAGTATAGGAAGGACAGCAAACACTGAAGCTTTCTTT.

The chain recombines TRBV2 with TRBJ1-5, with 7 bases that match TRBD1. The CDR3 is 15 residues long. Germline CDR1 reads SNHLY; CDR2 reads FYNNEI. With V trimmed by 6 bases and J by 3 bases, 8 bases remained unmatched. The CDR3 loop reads CASSLDRALNQPQHF. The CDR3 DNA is TGTGCCAGCAGCCTCGACAGGGCCCTCAATCAGCCCCAGCATTTT.